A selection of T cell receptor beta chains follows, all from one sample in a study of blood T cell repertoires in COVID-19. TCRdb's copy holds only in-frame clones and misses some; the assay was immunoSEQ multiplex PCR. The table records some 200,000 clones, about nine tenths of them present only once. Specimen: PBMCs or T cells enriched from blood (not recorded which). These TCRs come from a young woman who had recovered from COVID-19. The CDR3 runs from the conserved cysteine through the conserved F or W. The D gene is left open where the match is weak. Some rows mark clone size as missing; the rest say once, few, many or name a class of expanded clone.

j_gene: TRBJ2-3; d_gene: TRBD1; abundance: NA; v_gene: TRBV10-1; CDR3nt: TGCGCCAGCAAGGGACAGGGTAATCGCCGATCGGGACTCTCGCTCGGGGATACGCAGTATTTT; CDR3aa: CASKGQGNRRSGLSLGDTQYF
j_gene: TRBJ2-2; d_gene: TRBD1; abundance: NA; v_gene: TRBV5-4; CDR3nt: TGTGCCAGCAGCACAAGGACAGGAACCGGGGAGCTGTTTTTT; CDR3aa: CASSTRTGTGELFF
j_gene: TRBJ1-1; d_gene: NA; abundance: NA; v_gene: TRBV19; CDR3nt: TGTGCCAGTAGGTGGGCTGATCGGACTGAAGCTTTCTTT; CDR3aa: CASRWADRTEAFF
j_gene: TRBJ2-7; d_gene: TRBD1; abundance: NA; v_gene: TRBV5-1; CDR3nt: TGCGCCAGCACCCGGGGGACAGGGTCCTACGAGCAGTACTTC; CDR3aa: CASTRGTGSYEQYF
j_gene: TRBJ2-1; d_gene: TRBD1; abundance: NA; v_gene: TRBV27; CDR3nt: TGTGCCAGCAGCTTCTATGACCGGGACAGGGGGGGAGAGCAGTTCTTC; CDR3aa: CASSFYDRDRGGEQFF
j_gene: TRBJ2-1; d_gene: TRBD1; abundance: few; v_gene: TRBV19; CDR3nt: TGTGCCAGTAGCTCCCGGACAGGGGGCTTCAATGAGCAGTTCTTC; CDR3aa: CASSSRTGGFNEQFF
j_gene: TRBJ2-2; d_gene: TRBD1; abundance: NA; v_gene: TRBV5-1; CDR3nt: TGCGCCAGCAGCTTTGTGACAGGACAGGGGCTCACCGGGGAGCTGTTTTTT; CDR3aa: CASSFVTGQGLTGELFF
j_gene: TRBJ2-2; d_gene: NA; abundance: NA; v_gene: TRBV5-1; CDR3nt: TGCGCCAGCAGCTTGCCGCCTCTTGGGAGCGGCTCGAACACCGGGGAGCTGTTTTTT; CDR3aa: CASSLPPLGSGSNTGELFF
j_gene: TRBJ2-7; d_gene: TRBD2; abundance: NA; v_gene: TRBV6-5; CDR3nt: TGTGCCAGCAGTTACTCAGGCGGGAGAGGGCCCTACGAGCAGTACTTC; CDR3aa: CASSYSGGRGPYEQYF
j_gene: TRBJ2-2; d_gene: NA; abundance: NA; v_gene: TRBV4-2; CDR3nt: TGTGCCAGCAGCCAAACAGGGAGCACCGGGGAGCTGTTTTTT; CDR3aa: CASSQTGSTGELFF
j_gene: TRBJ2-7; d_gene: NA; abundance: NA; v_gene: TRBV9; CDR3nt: TGTGCCAGCAGCGTAGATTCTGGGCCTTACGAGCAGTACTTC; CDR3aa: CASSVDSGPYEQYF
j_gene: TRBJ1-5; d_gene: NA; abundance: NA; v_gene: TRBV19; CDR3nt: TGTGCCAGTTCGGCCGGGACTCCCGCAAGCAATCAGCCCCAGCATTTT; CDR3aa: CASSAGTPASNQPQHF
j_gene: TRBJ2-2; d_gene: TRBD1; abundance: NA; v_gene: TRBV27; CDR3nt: TGTGCCAGCAGTTTATCAAGTGGGACAGGGAACACCGGGGAGCTGTTTTTT; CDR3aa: CASSLSSGTGNTGELFF
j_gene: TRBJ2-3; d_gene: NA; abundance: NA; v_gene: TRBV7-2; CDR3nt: TGTGCCAGCAGCCCGGAGACAGGCACAGATACGCAGTATTTT; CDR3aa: CASSPETGTDTQYF
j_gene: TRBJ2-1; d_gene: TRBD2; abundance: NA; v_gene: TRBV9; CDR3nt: TGTGCCAGCAGCAGTAGCGGGAGTTACAATGAGCAGTTCTTC; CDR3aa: CASSSSGSYNEQFF
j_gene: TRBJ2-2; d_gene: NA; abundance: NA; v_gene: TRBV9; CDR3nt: TGTGCCAGCAGCGTAGACTTAGGGAGCGGTATAAGCACCGGGGAGCTGTTTTTT; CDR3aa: CASSVDLGSGISTGELFF
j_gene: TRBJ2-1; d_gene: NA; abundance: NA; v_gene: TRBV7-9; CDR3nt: TGTGCCAGCAGCTTAGCGGGAGTGCCGTTCAATGAGCAGTTCTTC; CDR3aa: CASSLAGVPFNEQFF
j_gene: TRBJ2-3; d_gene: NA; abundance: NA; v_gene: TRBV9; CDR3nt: TGTGCCAGCAGCCCGCGGGGGCCGCGAACTAGCACAGATACGCAGTATTTT; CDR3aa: CASSPRGPRTSTDTQYF
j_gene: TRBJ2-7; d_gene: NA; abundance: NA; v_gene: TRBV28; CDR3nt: TGTGCCAGCAGTTTAAGCCCAACCTACGAGCAGTACTTC; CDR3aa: CASSLSPTYEQYF
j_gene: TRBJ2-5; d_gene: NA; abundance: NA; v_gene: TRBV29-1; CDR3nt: TGCAGCGTTGAAGGGACACGGCAAGAGACCCAGTACTTC; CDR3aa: CSVEGTRQETQYF
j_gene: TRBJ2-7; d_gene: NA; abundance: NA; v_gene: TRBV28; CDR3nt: TGTGCCAGCAGCCCGGGACTTTGGGGGCAGTACTTC; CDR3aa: CASSPGLWGQYF
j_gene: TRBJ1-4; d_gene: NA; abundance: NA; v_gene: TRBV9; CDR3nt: TGTGCCAGCAGCCTGGGTGGACAGAGAAATGAAAAACTGTTTTTT; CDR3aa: CASSLGGQRNEKLFF
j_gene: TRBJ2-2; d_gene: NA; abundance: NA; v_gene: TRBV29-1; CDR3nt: TGCAGCGTGGCTCAGGGGACGAACACCGGGGAGCTGTTTTTT; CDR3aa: CSVAQGTNTGELFF
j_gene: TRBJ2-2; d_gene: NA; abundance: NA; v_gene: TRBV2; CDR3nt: TGTGCCAGCAGTGACCTCCTGAGAAACACCGGGGAGCTGTTTTTT; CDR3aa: CASSDLLRNTGELFF
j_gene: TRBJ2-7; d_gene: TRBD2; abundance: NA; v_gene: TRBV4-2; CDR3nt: TGTGCCAGCAGCCAAGTAGCGGGAGGGCCGGGCGAGCAGTACTTC; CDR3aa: CASSQVAGGPGEQYF
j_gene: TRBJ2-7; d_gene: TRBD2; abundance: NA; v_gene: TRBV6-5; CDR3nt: TGTGCCAGCAGACCTCTAGCGGACGGAGTCTACGAGCAGTACTTC; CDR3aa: CASRPLADGVYEQYF
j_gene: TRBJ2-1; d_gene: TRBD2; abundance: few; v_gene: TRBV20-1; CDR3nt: TGCAGTGCTAGTATTCCGGGACGCGGGAGTGGGAATGAGCAGTTCTTC; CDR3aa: CSASIPGRGSGNEQFF
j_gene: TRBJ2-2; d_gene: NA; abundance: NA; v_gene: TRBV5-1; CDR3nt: TGCGCCAGCAGCTCCACGACCCGGAATCGGGCCGGGGAGCTGTTTTTT; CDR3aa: CASSSTTRNRAGELFF
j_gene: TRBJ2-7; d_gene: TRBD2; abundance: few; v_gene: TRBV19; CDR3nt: TGTGCCAGTAGTATAGCCGCCCCCGGGACTAGCGGGAGTCCCTCCTACGAGCAGTACTTC; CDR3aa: CASSIAAPGTSGSPSYEQYF
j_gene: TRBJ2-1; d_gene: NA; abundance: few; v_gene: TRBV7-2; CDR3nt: TGTGCCAGCAGCTTACGAGGGGGTGGGGATGAGCAGTTCTTC; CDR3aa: CASSLRGGGDEQFF
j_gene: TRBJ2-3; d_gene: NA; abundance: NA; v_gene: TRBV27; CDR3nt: TGTGCCAGCCACAGGGCGGATACGCAGTATTTT; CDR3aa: CASHRADTQYF
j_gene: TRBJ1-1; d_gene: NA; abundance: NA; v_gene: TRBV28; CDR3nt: TGTGCCAGCAGTTTATCCCCTATCTGGAGAGGGAGCACTGAAGCTTTCTTT; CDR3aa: CASSLSPIWRGSTEAFF
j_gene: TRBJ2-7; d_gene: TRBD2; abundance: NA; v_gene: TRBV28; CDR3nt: TGTGCCAGCAGTCCCCGGCCAGCGGGGGGGAGGGGGCAGTACTTC; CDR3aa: CASSPRPAGGRGQYF
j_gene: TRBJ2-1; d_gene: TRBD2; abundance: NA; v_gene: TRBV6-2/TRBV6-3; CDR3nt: TGTGCCAGCAGTTACCGTCCATGGACTAGCGGGAGTGATGAGCAGTTCTTC; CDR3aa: CASSYRPWTSGSDEQFF
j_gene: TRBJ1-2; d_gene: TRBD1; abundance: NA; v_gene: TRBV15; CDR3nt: TGTGCCACCAGCATTTGGGACAGCTATGGCTACACCTTC; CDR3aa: CATSIWDSYGYTF
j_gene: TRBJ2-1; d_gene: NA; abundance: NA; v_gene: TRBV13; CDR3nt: TGTGCCAGCAGCCGAGTAAATGAGCAGTTCTTC; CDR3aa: CASSRVNEQFF
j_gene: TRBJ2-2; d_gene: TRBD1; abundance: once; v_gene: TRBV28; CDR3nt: TGTGCCAGCAGTACACCGCAGGGGGCCGGCGGGGAGCTGTTTTTT; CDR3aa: CASSTPQGAGGELFF
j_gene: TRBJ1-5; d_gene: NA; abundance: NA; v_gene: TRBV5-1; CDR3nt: TGCGCCAGCAGCCCGGCGGTGAATCAGCCCCAGCATTTT; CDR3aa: CASSPAVNQPQHF
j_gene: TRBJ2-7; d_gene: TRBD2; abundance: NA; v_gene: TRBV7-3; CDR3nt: TGTGCCAGCAGCTTAGCGGGAGGCTCCTACGAGCAGTACTTC; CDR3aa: CASSLAGGSYEQYF
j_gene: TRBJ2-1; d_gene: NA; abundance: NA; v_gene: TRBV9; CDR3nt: TGTGCCAGCAGCGTAGGGCCGGGAGTACCCTACAATGAGCAGTTCTTC; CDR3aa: CASSVGPGVPYNEQFF
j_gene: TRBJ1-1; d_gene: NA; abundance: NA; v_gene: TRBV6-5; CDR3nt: TGTGCCAGCACGGCGGAGCCCAACACTGAAGCTTTCTTT; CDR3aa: CASTAEPNTEAFF
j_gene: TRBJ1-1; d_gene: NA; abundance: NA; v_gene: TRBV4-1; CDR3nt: TGCGCCAGCAGCCAAGGACAGCTCATGAACACTGAAGCTTTCTTT; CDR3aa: CASSQGQLMNTEAFF
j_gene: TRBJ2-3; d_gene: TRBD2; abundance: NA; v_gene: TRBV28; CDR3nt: TGTGCCAGCAGTTTGGCGGGGGAAGGACTAGCGGGCACAGATACGCAGTATTTT; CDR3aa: CASSLAGEGLAGTDTQYF
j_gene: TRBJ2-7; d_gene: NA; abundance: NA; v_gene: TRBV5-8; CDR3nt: TGTGCCAGCAGCTGGCCCGGGTCCTCCTACGAGCAGTACTTC; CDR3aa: CASSWPGSSYEQYF
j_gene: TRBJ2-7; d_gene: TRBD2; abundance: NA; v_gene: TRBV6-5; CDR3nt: TGTGCCAGAATGGGACTAGCGCTAATCTCCTACGAGCAGTACTTC; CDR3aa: CARMGLALISYEQYF
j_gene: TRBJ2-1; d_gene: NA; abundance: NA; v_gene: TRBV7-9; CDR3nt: TGTGCCAGCAACGGAGGGTCAAGATACAATGAGCAGTTCTTC; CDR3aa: CASNGGSRYNEQFF
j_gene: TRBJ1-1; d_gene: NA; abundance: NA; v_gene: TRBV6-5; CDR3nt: TGTGCCAGCAGTTACTCGGACAGCAGAATAGAAGCTTTCTTT; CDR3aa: CASSYSDSRIEAFF
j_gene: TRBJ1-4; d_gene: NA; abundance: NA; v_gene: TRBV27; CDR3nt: TGTGCCAGCAGTTTAGAGGGCAATGAAAAACTGTTTTTT; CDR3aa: CASSLEGNEKLFF
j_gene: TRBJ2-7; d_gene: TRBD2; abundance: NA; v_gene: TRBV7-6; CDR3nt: TGTGCCAGCAGCACCCGTGTAGCGGGAGTGGACGAGCAGTACTTC; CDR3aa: CASSTRVAGVDEQYF
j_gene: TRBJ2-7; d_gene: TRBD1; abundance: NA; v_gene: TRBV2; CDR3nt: TGTGCCAGCAGTTATACAGGGGAAGACGAGCAGTACTTC; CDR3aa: CASSYTGEDEQYF
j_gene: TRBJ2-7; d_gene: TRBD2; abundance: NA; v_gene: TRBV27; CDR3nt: TGTGCCAGCAGTTCTTTAGCGGGATACGAGCAGTACTTC; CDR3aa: CASSSLAGYEQYF
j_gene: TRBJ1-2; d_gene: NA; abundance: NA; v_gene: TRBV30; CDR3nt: TGTGCCTGGAGTGTAGGGATGGACACCATTAACTATGGCTACACCTTC; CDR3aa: CAWSVGMDTINYGYTF
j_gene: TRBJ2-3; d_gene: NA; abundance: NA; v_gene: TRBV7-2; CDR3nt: TGTGCCAGCAGCGGGAGACACCCCACAGATACGCAGTATTTT; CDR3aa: CASSGRHPTDTQYF
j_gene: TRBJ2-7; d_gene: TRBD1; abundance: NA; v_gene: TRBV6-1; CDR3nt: TGTGCCAGCAGTGAAATGACAGGGGCCAGCTGGGAGCAGTACTTC; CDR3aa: CASSEMTGASWEQYF
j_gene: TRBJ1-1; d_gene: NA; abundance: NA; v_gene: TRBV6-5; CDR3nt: TGTGCCAGCAGCAGACAGCCGAACACTGAAGCTTTCTTT; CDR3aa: CASSRQPNTEAFF